The next 6 T cell receptor beta chains were all read from a single sample in a study of blood T cell repertoires in COVID-19. The repertoire was sequenced with immunoSEQ multiplex PCR; TCRdb's copy has only in-frame clones and lacks some. The sample has about 280,000 clones; roughly nine tenths are singletons. The specimen sequenced was peripheral blood. The receptors were gathered from a woman younger than 45 with COVID-19, enrolled during active disease.

This clone was counted a single time. The chain uses TRBV18 and TRBJ1-1; D remains unclear. CDR1 and CDR2 (germline): KGHSH, LQKENI. This CDR3 comprises 14 residues. Trimming removed 3 bases at V and 5 bases at J, with 13 bases between. The CDR3 DNA sequence: TGTGCCAGCTCACCGGTGGCGGCAAAAACTGAAGCTTTCTTT. Residues: CASSPVAAKTEAFF.

This clone was observed once. The V and J genes are TRBV7-9 and TRBJ2-2; TRBD2 matches 9 bases. The V segment lost 5 bases and the J segment 5 bases; nucleotides outside the gene matches: 18. The CDR3 runs 19 residues. Germline lookup yields CDR1 SEHNR and CDR2 FQNEAQ (reference sequence). Here the CDR3 DNA reads TGTGCCAGCAGCCCCCAGGGAGTAATCCTAGCGGGGTCTACCGGGGAGCTGTTTTTT. It yields the protein CASSPQGVILAGSTGELFF.

The chain combines TRBV29-1 with TRBJ1-3; a weak D match, TRBD1 (5 bases). The CDR3 is made up of 13 amino acids. Per the germline V gene, CDR1 is SQVTM and CDR2 is ANQGSEA. The V end lost 4 bases, the J end lost 1 base, and 8 bases lay between the germline ends. The CDR3 DNA follows: TGCAGCGTTGTCCAGGGATCTGGAAACACCATATATTTT. As protein: CSVVQGSGNTIYF.

The chain is built from TRBV3-1 (or the pseudogene TRBV3-2) and TRBJ1-2; TRBD1 matches at 9 bases. This CDR3 contains 14 residues. With V trimmed by 1 base and J by 7 bases, 4 bases remained unmatched. Germline V gives CDR1 LGHDT, CDR2 YNNKEL (reference sequence). The chain's CDR3 is CASSQGAGQGGYTF. The CDR3 bases are TGTGCCAGCAGCCAAGGGGCGGGACAGGGTGGCTACACCTTC.

This rearrangement joins TRBV3-1 (or the pseudogene TRBV3-2) to TRBJ1-2; 8 nucleotides agree with TRBD1. Losses at the gene ends were 3 bases for V and 8 bases for J; bases not matched to a gene: 17. The CDR3 runs to 17 residues. Germline-derived CDR1 and CDR2 are LGHDT and YNNKEL (reference sequence). CDR3 sequence: CASSHLWGTGEDLGYTF. The DNA of the CDR3 is TGTGCCAGCAGCCACTTGTGGGGGACAGGTGAGGACCTGGGCTACACCTTC.

The chain couples TRBV7-6 to TRBJ1-2; 8 bases agree with TRBD1. V lost 5 bases to trimming and J lost 3 bases; unmatched junction nucleotides: 5. The germline V gene encodes CDR1 SGHVS and CDR2 FNYEAQ. The CDR3 is 14 residues long. The CDR3 DNA is TGTGCCAGCAGCCATGGACAGGGCTACTATGGCTACACCTTC. Translated: CASSHGQGYYGYTF.